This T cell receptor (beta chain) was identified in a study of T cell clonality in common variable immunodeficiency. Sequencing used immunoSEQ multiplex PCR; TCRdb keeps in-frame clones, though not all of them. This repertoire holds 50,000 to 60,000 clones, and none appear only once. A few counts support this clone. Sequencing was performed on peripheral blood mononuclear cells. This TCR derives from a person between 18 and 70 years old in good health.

The CDR3 bases that were read are TGTGCCTGGAAAGTAGCGGGAGGAGGTGAGACG. Its translation: CAWKVAGGGET. The entire CDR3 protein reads CAWKVAGGGETQYF. V is TRBV30 and J is TRBJ2-3, with 10 bases matching TRBD2. The CDR3 end is not reached by the read, which stops 3 residues before it; the germline J gene fills it in. This CDR3 is 14 amino acids long. Germline V gives CDR1 GTSNPN, CDR2 SVGIG (reference sequence).